What follows describes a single TCR beta chain. These data belong to a study of blood T cell repertoires in COVID-19. Study at large: The cDNA or gDNA used as material had been derived from T cells, B-cell-depleted T cells, or PBMCs.

The protocol was immunoSEQ multiplex PCR, while the TCRdb copy is restricted to in-frame clones and leaves out a portion. The sample contains more than 200,000 clones, roughly four fifths of which appear only once. This CDR3 comprises 15 residues. Germline lookup yields CDR1 KGHSH and CDR2 LQKENI. The germline V and J ends were trimmed by 5 bases and 0 bases, with 10 bases remaining between them. Participant age was roughly 18 to 90 years, and participants resided in 25 or so US areas. In assigning cohorts, the study relied on participant-reported clinical history. The sequence was collected from a man aged 60 to 75 who had recovered from COVID-19. The V gene is TRBV18, the J gene TRBJ1-4; maybe TRBD1 (5 bases). Input material: PBMCs or T cells enriched from blood (not recorded which). The CDR3 region is CASSYRQPTNEKLFF. In DNA, the CDR3 is TGTGCCAGCTCATATAGACAGCCAACTAATGAAAAACTGTTTTTT.